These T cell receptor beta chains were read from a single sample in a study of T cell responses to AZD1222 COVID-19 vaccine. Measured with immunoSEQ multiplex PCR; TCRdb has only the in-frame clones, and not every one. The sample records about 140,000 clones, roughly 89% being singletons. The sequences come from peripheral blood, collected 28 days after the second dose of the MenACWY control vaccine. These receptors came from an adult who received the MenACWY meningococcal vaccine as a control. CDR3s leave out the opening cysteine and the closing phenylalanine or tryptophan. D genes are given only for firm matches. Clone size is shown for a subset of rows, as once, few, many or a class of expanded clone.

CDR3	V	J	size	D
ASKRLAGHNEQF	TRBV6-5	TRBJ2-1	few	TRBD2
ASSRGQGTTEAF	TRBV9	TRBJ1-1	.	TRBD1
ASSSGLAGAEEQY	TRBV5-1	TRBJ2-7	few	TRBD2
ASSLFLGRTEAF	TRBV7-2	TRBJ1-1	.	.
ATSDSGQGNTDTQY	TRBV24-1	TRBJ2-3	.	TRBD1
ASSGGTSGSRDEQF	TRBV6-1	TRBJ2-1	.	TRBD2
ASSWRGETGELF	TRBV6-2/TRBV6-3	TRBJ2-2	.	.
ASSRQGQNEKLF	TRBV18	TRBJ1-4	.	TRBD1
ASSQGGGWDYGYT	TRBV3-1/TRBV3-2	TRBJ1-2	.	.
ASRDRQDKLVSTNEKLF	TRBV10-1	TRBJ1-4	.	.
ASSPSQAGWEGGNQPQH	TRBV6-2/TRBV6-3	TRBJ1-5	.	.
ASNIQGSNEKLF	TRBV19	TRBJ1-4	.	TRBD1